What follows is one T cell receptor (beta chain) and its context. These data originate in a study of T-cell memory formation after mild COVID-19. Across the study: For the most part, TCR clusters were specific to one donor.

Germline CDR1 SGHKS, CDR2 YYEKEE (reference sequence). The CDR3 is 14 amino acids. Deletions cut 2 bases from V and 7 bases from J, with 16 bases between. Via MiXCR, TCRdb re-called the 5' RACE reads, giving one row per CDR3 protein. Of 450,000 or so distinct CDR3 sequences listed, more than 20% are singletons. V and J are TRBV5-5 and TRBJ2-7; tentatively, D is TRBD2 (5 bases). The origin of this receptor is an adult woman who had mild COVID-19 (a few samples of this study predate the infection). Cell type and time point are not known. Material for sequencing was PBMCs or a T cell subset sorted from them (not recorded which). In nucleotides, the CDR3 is TGTGCCAGCAGCTTAAAAGGACTTGGAGAAGAGCAGTACTTC. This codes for CASSLKGLGEEQYF.